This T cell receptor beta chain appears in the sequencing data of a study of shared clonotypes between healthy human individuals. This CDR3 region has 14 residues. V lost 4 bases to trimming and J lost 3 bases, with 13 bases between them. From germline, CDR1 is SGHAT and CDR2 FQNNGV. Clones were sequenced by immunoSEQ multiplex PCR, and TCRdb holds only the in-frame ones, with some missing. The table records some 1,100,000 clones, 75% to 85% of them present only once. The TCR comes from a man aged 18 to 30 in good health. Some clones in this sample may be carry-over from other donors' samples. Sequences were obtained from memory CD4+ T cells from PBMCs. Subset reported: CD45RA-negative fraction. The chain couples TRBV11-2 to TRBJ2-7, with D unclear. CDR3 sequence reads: CASSSLSSNYEQYF. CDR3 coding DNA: TGTGCCAGCAGCTCCCTCTCGTCGAACTACGAGCAGTACTTC.